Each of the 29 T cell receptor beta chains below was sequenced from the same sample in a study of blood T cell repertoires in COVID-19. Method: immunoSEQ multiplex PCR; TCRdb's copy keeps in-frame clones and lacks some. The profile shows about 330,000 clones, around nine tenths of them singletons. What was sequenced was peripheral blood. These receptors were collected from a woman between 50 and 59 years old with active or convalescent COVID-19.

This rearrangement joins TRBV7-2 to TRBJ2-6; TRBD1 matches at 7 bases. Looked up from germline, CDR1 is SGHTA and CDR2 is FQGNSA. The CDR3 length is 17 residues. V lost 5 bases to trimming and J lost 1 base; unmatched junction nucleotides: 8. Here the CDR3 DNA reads TGTGCCAGCAGCCCAAGACCACAGGGGTCTGGGGCCAACGTCCTGACTTTC. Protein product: CASSPRPQGSGANVLTF.

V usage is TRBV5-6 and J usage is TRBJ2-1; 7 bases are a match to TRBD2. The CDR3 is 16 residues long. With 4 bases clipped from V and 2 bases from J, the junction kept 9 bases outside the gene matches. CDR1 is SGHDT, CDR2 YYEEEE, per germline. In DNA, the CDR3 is TGTGCCAGCAGCCCTGGCGGGCGGGGGACCTACAATGAGCAGTTCTTC. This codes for CASSPGGRGTYNEQFF.

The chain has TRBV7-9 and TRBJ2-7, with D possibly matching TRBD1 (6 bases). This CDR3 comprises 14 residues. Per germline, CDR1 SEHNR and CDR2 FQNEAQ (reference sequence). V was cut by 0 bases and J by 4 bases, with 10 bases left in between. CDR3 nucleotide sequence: TGTGCCAGCAGCTTAGCCCCAACAGGGTACGAGCAGTACTTC. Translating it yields CASSLAPTGYEQYF.

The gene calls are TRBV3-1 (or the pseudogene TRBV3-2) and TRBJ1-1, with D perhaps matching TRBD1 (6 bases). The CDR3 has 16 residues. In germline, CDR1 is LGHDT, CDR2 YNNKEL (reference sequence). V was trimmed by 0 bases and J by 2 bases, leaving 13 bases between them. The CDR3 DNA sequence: TGTGCCAGCAGCCAAGAGAATATGGGGGCTAACACTGAAGCTTTCTTT. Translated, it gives CASSQENMGANTEAFF.

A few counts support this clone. CDR3 bases: TGTGCCAGCAGCGGGGACTCAAGGGAAGCTTTCTTT. This translates into CASSGDSREAFF. The gene calls are TRBV7-9 and TRBJ1-1, with D perhaps matching TRBD1 (5 bases). Germline V gene sequence: CDR1 SEHNR, CDR2 FQNEAQ (reference sequence). Trimming pared 5 bases from V and 8 bases from J, leaving 12 bases between. The CDR3 spans 12 residues.

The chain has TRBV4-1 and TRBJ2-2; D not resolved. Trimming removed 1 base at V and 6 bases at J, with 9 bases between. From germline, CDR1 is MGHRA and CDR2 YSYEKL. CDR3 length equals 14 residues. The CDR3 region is CASSQVVVSGELFF. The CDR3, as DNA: TGCGCCAGCAGCCAAGTGGTAGTGTCCGGGGAGCTGTTTTTT.

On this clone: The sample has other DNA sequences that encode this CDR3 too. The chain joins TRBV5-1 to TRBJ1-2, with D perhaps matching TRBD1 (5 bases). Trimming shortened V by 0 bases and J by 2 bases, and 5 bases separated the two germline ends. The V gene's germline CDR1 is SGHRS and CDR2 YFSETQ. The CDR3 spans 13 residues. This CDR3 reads CASSLGQNYGYTF. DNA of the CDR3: TGCGCCAGCAGCTTGGGACAGAACTATGGCTACACCTTC.

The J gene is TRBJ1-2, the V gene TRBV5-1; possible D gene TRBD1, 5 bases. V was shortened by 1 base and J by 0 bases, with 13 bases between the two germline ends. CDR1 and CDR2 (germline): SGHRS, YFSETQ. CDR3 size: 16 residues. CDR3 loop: CASSLNPGNSNYGYTF. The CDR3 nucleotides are TGCGCCAGCAGCTTGAACCCAGGGAATTCTAACTATGGCTACACCTTC.

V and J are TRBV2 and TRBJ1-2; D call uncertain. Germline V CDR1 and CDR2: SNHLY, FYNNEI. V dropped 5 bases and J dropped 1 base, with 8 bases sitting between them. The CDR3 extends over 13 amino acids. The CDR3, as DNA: TGTGCCAGCAGTCGAGCGAATAACTATGGCTACACCTTC. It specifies CASSRANNYGYTF.

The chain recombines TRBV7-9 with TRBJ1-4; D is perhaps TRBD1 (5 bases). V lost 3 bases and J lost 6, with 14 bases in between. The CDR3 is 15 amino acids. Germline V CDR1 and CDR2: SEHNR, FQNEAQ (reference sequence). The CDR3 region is CASSFPGGVDEKLFF. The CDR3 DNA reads TGTGCCAGCAGCTTCCCCGGGGGGGTGGATGAAAAACTGTTTTTT. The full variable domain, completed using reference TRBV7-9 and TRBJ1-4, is DTGVSQNPRHKITKRGQNVTFRCDPISEHNRLYWYRQTLGQGPEFLTYFQNEAQLEKSRLLSDRFSAERPKGSFSTLEIQRTEQGDSAMYLCASSFPGGVDEKLFFGSGTQLSVL.

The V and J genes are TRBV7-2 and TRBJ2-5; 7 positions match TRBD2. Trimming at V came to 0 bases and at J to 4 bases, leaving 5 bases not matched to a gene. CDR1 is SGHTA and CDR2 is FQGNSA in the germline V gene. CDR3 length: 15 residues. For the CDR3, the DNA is TGTGCCAGCAGCTTAGCTCGACTAGCCAGAGAGACCCAGTACTTC. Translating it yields CASSLARLARETQYF.

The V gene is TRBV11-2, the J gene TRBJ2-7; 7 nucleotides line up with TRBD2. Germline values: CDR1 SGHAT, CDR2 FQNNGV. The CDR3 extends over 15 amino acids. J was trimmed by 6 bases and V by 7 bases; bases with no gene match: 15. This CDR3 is CASTPIHTGGGEQYF. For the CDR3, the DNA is TGTGCCAGCACCCCGATCCACACGGGAGGCGGCGAGCAGTACTTC.

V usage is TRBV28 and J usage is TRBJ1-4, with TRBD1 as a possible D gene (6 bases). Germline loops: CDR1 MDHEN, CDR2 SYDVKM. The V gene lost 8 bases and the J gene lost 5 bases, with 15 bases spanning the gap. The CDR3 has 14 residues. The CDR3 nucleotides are TGTGCCAGCCCATTACAGGGTCCCAATGAAAAACTGTTTTTT. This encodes CASPLQGPNEKLFF.

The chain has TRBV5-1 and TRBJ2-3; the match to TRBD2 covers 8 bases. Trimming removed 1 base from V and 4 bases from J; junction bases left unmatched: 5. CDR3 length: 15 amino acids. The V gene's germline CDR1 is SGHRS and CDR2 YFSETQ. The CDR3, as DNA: TGCGCCAGCAGCTTGTCTCGCGGGGGGTCAGATACGCAGTATTTT. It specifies CASSLSRGGSDTQYF. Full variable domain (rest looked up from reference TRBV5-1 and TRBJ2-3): KAGVTQTPRYLIKTRGQQVTLSCSPISGHRSVSWYQQTPGQGLQFLFEYFSETQRNKGNFPGRFSGRQFSNSRSEMNVSTLELGDSALYLCASSLSRGGSDTQYFGPGTRLTVL.

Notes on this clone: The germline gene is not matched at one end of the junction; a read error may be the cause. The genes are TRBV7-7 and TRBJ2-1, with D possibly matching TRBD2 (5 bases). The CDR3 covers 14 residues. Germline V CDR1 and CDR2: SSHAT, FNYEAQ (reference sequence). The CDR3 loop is CASSLAYRRDEQFF. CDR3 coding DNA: TGTGCTAGCAGCTTAGCGTACCGGCGGGATGAGCAGTTCTTC.

Written as DNA, the CDR3 is TGTGCCAGCGGCCGACAGCTCAATCAGCCCCAGCATTTT. Residues: CASGRQLNQPQHF. The J gene is TRBJ1-5, the V gene TRBV12-3 or TRBV12-4; D is possibly TRBD1 (5 bases). This CDR3 has 13 amino acids. Trimming removed 8 bases from V and 3 bases from J, with 11 bases in between.

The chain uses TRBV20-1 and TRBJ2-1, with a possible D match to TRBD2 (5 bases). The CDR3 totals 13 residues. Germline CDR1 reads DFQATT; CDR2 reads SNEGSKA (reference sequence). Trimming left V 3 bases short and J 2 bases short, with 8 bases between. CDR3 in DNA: TGCAGTGCTAGTACGGGAACCTACAATGAGCAGTTCTTC. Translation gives CSASTGTYNEQFF.

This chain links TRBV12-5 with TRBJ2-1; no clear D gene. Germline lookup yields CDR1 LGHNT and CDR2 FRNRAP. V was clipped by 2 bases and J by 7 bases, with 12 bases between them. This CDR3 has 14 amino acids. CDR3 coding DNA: TGTGCTAGTGGTTTGTGGCCCTCCCCTAATGAGCAGTTCTTC. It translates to CASGLWPSPNEQFF.

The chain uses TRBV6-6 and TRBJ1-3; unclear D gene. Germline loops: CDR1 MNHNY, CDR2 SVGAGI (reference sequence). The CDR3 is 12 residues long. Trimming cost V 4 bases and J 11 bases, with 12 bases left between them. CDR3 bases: TGTGCCAGCAGTTTACCGACAAGTCCCATATATTTT. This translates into CASSLPTSPIYF.

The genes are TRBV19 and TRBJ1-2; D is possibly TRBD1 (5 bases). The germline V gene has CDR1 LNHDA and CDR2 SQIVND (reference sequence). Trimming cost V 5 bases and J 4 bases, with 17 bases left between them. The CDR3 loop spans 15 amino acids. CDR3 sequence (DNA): TGTGCCAGTAGTTCCCTGCCCCAGGGTGCCTATGGCTACACCTTC. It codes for CASSSLPQGAYGYTF.

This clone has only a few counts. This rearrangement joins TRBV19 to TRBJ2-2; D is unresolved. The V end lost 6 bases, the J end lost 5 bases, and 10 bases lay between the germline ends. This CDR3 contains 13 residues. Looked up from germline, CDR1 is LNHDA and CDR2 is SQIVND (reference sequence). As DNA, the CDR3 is TGTGCCAGTAGCTCACAGTATACCGGGGAGCTGTTTTTT. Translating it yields CASSSQYTGELFF.

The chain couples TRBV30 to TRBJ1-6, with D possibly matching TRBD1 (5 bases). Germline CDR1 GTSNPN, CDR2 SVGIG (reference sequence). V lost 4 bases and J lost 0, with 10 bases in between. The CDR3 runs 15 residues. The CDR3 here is CAWTLQVSYNSPLHF. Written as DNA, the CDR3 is TGTGCCTGGACCCTACAGGTCTCCTATAATTCACCCCTCCACTTT.

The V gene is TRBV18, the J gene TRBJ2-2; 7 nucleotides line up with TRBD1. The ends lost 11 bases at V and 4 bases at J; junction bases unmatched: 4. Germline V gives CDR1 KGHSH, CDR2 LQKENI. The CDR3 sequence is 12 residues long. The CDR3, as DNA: TGTGCCGAGGGGGACAGCACCGGGGAGCTGTTTTTT. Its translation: CAEGDSTGELFF.

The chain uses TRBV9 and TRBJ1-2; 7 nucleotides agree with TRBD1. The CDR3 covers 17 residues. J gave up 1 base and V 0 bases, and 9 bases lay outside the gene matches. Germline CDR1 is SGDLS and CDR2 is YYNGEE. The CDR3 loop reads CASSVGRGQRNNYGYTF. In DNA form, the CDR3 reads TGTGCCAGCAGCGTAGGTAGGGGACAGCGAAATAACTATGGCTACACCTTC.

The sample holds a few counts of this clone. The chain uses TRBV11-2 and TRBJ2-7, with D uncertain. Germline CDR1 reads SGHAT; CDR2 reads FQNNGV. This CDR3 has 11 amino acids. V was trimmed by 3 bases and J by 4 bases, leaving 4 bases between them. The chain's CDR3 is CASSLRYEQYF. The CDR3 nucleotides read TGTGCCAGCAGCTTGAGATACGAGCAGTACTTC.

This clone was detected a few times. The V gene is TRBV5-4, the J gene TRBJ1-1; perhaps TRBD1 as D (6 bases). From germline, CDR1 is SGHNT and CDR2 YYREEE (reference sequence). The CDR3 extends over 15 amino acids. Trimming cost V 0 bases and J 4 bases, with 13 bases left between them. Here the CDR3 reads CASSLGVRGGTEAFF. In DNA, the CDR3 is TGTGCCAGCAGCTTGGGTGTGAGAGGGGGCACTGAAGCTTTCTTT.

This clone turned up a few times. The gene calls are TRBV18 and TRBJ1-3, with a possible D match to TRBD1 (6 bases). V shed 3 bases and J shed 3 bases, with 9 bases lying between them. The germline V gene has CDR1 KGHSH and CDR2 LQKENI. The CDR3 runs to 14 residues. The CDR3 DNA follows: TGTGCCAGCTCACCGTCGACAGGTGGAAACACCATATATTTT. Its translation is CASSPSTGGNTIYF.

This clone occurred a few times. The CDR3 protein is CASSSATGDIYEQYF. DNA of the CDR3: TGTGCCAGCAGCTCTGCCACAGGCGATATCTACGAGCAGTACTTC. J is TRBJ2-7 and V is TRBV7-6; maybe TRBD1 (5 bases). The CDR3 spans 15 residues. Trimming cost V 4 bases and J 3 bases, with 16 bases left between them. Germline V lookup: CDR1 SGHVS, CDR2 FNYEAQ. Filled out from reference TRBV7-6 and TRBJ2-7, the complete variable domain reads GAGVSQSPRYKVTKRGQDVALRCDPISGHVSLYWYRQALGQGPEFLTYFNYEAQQDKSGLPNDRFSAERPEGSISTLTIQRTEQRDSAMYRCASSSATGDIYEQYFGPGTRLTVT.

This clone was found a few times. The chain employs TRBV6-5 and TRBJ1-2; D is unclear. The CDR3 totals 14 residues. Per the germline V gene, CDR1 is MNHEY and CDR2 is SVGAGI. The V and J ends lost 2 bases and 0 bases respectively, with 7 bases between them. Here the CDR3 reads CASSYRRSNYGYTF. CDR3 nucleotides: TGTGCCAGCAGTTACAGGAGATCTAACTATGGCTACACCTTC.